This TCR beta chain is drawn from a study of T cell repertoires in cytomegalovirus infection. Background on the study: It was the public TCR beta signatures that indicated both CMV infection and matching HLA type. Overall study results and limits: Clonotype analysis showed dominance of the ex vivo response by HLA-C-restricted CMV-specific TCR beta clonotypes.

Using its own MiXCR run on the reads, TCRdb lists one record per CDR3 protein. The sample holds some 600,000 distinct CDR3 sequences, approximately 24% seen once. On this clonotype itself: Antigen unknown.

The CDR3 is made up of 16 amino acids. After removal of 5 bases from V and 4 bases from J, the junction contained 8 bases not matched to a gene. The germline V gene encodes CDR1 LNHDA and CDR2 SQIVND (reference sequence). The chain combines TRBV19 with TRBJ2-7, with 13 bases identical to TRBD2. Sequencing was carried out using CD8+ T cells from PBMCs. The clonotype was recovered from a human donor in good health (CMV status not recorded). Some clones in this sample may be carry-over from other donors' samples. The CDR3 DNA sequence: TGTGCCAGTAGTCTCTCCGGGACTAGCGGGGAATACGAGCAGTACTTC. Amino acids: CASSLSGTSGEYEQYF.